This TCR beta chain emerged from a study of blood T cells in healthy people across ages. Findings and limits, study-wide: With age, beta diversity per million T cells declined roughly linearly, significantly by 40. Because donor CMV status was unknown, expanded clonotype changes were possibly confounded.

Together with a sample-barcoded 5' primer, a J-beta primer mix was included in a second PCR lasting about 7 to 11 cycles. Each of the cDNA molecules was tagged by a template-switch adaptor with 12 random nucleotides. TCRdb re-called the 5' RACE reads with MiXCR, one entry per CDR3 protein. The sample has 1,500,000 or so distinct CDR3 sequences, around 59% seen once. In the case of this clonotype: The antigen remains undetermined.

V trimming: 5 bases; J trimming: 8 bases; junction bases outside the gene matches: 13. CDR3 size: 17 residues. Germline V CDR1 and CDR2: MGHRA, YSYEKL. Sequences were obtained from blood. V gene TRBV4-1 combines with J gene TRBJ2-1, with TRBD2 identical over 12 bases. This receptor was identified in a man aged 18-30 years in good health. CDR3 DNA: TGCGCCAGCAGCTCCCGACCCACTAGCGGGAGGAACGATGAGCAGTTCTTC. Its protein product is CASSSRPTSGRNDEQFF.